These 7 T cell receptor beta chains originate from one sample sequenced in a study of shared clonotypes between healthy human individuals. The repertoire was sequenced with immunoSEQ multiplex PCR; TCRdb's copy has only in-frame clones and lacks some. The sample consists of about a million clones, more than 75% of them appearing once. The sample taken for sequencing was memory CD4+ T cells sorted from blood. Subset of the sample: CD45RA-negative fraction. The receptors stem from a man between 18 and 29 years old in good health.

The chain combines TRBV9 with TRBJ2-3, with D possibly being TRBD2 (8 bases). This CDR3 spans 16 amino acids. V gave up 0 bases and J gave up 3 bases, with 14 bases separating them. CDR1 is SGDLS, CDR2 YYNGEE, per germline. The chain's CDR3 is CASSVAGGGGTDTQYF. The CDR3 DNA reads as TGTGCCAGCAGCGTAGCGGGAGGGGGCGGTACAGATACGCAGTATTTT.

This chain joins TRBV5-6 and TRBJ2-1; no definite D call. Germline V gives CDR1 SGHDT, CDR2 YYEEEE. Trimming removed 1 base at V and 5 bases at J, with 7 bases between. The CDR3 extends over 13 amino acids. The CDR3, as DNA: TGTGCCAGCAGCTTGACTGCGCACAATGAGCAGTTCTTC. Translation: CASSLTAHNEQFF. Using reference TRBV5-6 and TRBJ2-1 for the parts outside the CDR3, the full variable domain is DAGVTQSPTHLIKTRGQQVTLRCSPKSGHDTVSWYQQALGQGPQFIFQYYEEEERQRGNFPDRFSGHQFPNYSSELNVNALLLGDSALYLCASSLTAHNEQFFGPGTRLTVL.

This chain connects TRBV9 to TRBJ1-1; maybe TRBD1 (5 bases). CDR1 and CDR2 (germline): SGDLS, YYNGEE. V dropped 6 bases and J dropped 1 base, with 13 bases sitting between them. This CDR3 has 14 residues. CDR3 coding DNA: TGTGCCAGCATGAGGGGAGCAGGGAACACTGAAGCTTTCTTT. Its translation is CASMRGAGNTEAFF.

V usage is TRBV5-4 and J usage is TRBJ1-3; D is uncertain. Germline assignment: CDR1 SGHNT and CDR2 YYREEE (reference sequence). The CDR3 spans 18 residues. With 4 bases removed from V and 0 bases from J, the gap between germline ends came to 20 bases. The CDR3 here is CASSSSRDRRSSGNTIYF. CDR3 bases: TGTGCCAGCAGCAGTTCTCGGGATAGGCGCAGCTCTGGAAACACCATATATTTT. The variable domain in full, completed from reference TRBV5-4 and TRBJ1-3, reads ETGVTQSPTHLIKTRGQQVTLRCSSQSGHNTVSWYQQALGQGPQFIFQYYREEENGRGNFPPRFSGLQFPNYSSELNVNALELDDSALYLCASSSSRDRRSSGNTIYFGEGSWLTVV.

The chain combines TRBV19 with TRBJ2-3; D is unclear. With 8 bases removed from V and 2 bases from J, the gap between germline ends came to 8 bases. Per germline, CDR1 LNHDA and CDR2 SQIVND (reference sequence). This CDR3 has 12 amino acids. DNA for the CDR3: TGTGCCAGTGCCCCGAACACAGATACGCAGTATTTT. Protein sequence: CASAPNTDTQYF. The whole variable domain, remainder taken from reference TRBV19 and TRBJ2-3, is DGGITQSPKYLFRKEGQNVTLSCEQNLNHDAMYWYRQDPGQGLRLIYYSQIVNDFQKGDIAEGYSVSREKKESFPLTVTSAQKNPTAFYLCASAPNTDTQYFGPGTRLTVL.

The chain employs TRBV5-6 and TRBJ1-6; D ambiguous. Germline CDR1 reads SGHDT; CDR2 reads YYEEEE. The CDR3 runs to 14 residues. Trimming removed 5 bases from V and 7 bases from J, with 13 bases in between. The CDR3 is CASSSTRINSPLHF. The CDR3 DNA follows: TGTGCCAGCAGTTCGACCAGGATAAATTCACCCCTCCACTTT.

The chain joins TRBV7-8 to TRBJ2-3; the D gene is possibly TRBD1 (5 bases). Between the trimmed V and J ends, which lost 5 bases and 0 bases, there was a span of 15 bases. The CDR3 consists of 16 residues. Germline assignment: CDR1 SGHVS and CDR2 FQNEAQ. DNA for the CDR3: TGTGCCAGCAGCAGCCGAAGGGGCGAGAGCACAGATACGCAGTATTTT. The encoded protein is CASSSRRGESTDTQYF.